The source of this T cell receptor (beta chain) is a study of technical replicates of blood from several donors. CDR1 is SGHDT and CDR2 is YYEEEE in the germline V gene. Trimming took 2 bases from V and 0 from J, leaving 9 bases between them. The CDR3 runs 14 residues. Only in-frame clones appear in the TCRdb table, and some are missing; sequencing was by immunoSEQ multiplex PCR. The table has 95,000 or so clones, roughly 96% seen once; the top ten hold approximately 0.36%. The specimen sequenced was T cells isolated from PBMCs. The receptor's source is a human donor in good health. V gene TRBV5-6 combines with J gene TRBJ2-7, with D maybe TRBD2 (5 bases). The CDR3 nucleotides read TGTGCCAGCAGCTTCGGGATCGTCTCCTACGAGCAGTACTTC. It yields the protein CASSFGIVSYEQYF.